This entry features one T cell receptor (beta chain) sequence. Antigen specificity is unknown. This specimen belongs to a study of T cell responses to AZD1222 COVID-19 vaccine. Study-level results: White British donors predominated, females outnumbered males, and clonal diversity was possibly underestimated. Two doses of AZD1222 preceded a rise in Spike-specific TCR breadth and depth. Baseline serostatus was positive in only a handful of AZD1222 recipients.

The CDR3 is 14 residues long. Trimming removed 1 base from V and 2 bases from J, with 9 bases in between. Germline V lookup: CDR1 LGHDT, CDR2 YNNKEL (reference sequence). Second doses that came at about 4 or about 12 weeks were put together. Generated by immunoSEQ multiplex PCR, the TCRdb table keeps only in-frame clones and is missing some. The table records 110,000 or so clones, around 87% of them present only once. This TCR came from an adult who received the AZD1222 COVID-19 vaccine. The J gene is TRBJ2-7, the V gene TRBV3-1 (or the pseudogene TRBV3-2); tentatively, D is TRBD1 (6 bases). This specimen consisted of peripheral blood, obtained 28 days after the second AZD1222 dose. CDR3: CASSQAHRAYEQYF. CDR3 nucleotides: TGTGCCAGCAGCCAAGCCCACAGGGCCTACGAGCAGTACTTC.